The text below deals with one T cell receptor beta chain. These data come from a study of blood T cell repertoires in COVID-19. Study context: Material from acute and convalescent COVID-19 was sourced from the United States, Italy and Spain. The cDNA or gDNA used as material had been derived from T cells, B-cell-depleted T cells, or PBMCs.

As originally analysed: Amplification from reference gene primers served as the basis for estimated nucleated cell counts. Data came from immunoSEQ multiplex PCR; TCRdb stores just in-frame clones and leaves some out. V and J calls and clone size are as listed in that table; D and trimming were resolved from the DNA. The table lists around 700,000 clones, just under 90% of them singletons. V was clipped by 7 bases and J by 2 bases; unmatched bases: 12. Germline V gene lookup returns CDR1 LNHDA and CDR2 SQIVND (reference sequence). CDR3 length equals 17 residues. The genes are TRBV19 and TRBJ1-4; TRBD1 matches 8 bases. The sequenced sample was peripheral blood. This clonotype originated in a woman aged 18-30 years with acute or convalescent COVID-19. CDR3 in amino acids: CASKRKGRGLTNEKLFF. As DNA, the CDR3 is TGTGCCAGTAAGAGAAAGGGCAGGGGGCTGACTAATGAAAAACTGTTTTTT.